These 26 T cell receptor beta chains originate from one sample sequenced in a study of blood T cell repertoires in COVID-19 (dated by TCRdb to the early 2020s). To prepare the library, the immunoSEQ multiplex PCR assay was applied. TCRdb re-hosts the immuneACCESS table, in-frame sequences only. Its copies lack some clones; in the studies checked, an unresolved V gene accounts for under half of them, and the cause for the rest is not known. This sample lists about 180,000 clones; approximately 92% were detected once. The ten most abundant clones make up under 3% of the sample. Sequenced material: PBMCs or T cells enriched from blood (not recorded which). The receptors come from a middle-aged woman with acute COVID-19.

This CDR3 reads CSVAWQLETQYF. The CDR3 DNA reads TGCAGCGTTGCTTGGCAGTTGGAGACCCAGTACTTC. This chain joins TRBV29-1 and TRBJ2-5; D is unresolved. The germline V and J ends were trimmed by 4 bases and 5 bases, with 11 bases remaining between them. Germline V gene sequence: CDR1 SQVTM, CDR2 ANQGSEA. This CDR3 is built from 12 residues.

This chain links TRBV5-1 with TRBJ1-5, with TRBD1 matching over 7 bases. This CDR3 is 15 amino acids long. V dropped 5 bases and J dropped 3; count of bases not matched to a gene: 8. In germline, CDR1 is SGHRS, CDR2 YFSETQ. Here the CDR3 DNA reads TGCGCCAGCAGAGCTGAGGGGGCGGCCAATCAGCCCCAGCATTTT. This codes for CASRAEGAANQPQHF.

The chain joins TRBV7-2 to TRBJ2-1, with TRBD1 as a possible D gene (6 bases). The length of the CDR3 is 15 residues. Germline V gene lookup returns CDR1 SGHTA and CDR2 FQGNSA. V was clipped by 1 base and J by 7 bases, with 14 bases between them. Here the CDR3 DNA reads TGTGCCAGCAGCTTAGTAGCTACAGGGAAGAATGAGCAGTTCTTC. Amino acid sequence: CASSLVATGKNEQFF.

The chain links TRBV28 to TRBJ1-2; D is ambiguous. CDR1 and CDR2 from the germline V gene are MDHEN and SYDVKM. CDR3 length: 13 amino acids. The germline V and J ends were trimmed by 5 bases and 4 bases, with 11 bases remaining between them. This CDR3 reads CASSATPVYGYTF. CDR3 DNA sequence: TGTGCCAGCAGTGCGACTCCAGTCTATGGCTACACCTTC.

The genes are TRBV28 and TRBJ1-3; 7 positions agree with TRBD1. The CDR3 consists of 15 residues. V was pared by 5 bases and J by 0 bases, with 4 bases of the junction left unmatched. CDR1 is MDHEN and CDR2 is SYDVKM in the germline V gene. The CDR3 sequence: CASSTGQNSGNTIYF. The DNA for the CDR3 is TGTGCCAGCAGTACGGGACAGAACTCTGGAAACACCATATATTTT.

CDR3 region: CASSPPEGREVGYTF. DNA for the CDR3: TGTGCCAGCAGCCCACCTGAAGGCAGGGAGGTCGGCTACACCTTC. The genes are TRBV2 and TRBJ1-2; D perhaps matches TRBD1 (5 bases). V lost 6 bases, J lost 8 bases, and 22 bases lay in between. The CDR3 covers 15 residues. CDR1 and CDR2 (germline): SNHLY, FYNNEI.

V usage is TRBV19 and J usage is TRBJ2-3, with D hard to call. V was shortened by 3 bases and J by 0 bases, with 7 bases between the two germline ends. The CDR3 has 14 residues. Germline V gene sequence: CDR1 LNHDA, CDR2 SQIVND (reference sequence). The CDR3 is CASSIQASTDTQYF. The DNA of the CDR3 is TGTGCCAGTAGTATTCAGGCTAGCACAGATACGCAGTATTTT.

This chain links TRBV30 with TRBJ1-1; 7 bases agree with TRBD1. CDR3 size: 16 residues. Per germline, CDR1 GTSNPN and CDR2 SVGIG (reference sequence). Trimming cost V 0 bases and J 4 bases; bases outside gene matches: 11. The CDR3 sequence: CAWSVLGGTGSTEAFF. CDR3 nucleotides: TGTGCCTGGAGTGTATTAGGGGGCACAGGGAGCACTGAAGCTTTCTTT.

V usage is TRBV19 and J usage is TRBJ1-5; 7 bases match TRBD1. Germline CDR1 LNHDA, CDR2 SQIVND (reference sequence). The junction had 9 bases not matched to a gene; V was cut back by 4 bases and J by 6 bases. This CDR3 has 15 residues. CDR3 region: CASSTSRQGRQPQHF. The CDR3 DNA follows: TGTGCCAGTAGTACCTCTCGACAGGGACGTCAGCCCCAGCATTTT.

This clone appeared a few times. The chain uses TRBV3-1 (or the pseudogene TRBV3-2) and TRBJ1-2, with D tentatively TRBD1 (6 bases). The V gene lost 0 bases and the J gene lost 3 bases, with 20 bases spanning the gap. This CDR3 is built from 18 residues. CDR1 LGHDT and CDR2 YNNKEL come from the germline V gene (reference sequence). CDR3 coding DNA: TGTGCCAGCAGCCAAGATCGGGGAGCGGGGGGGCGACACTATGGCTACACCTTC. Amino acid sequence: CASSQDRGAGGRHYGYTF.

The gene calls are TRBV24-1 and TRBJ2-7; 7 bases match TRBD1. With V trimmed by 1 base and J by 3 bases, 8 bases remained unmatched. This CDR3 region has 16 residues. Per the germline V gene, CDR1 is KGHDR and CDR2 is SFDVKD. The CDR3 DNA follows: TGTGCCACCAGTGATTTCTCTGACAGGGTCAACTACGAGCAGTACTTC. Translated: CATSDFSDRVNYEQYF.

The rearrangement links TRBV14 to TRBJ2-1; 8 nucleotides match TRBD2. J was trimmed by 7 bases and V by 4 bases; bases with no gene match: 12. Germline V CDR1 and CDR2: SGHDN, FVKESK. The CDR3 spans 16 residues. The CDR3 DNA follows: TGTGCCAGCAGCCCGCGGGGGGCCGTCGGTTTGAATGAGCAGTTCTTC. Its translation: CASSPRGAVGLNEQFF.

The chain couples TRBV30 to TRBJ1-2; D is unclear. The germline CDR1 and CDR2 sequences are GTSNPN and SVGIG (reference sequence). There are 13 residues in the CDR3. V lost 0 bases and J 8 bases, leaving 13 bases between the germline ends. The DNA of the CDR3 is TGTGCCTGGAGTGTCACCCCTATTACGGGCTACACCTTC. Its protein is CAWSVTPITGYTF.

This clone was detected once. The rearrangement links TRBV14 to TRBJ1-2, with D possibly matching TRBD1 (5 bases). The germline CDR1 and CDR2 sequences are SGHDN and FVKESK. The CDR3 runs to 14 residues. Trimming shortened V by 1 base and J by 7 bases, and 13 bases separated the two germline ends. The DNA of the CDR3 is TGTGCCAGCAGCCAAGTGGGGGGAGCGAGTGGCTACACCTTC. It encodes CASSQVGGASGYTF.

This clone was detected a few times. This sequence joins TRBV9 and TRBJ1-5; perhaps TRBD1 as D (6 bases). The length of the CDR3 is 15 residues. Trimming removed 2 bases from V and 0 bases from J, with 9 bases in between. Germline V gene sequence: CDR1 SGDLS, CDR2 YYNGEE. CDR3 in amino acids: CASSVGDTSNQPQHF. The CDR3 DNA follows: TGTGCCAGCAGCGTGGGGGACACTAGCAATCAGCCCCAGCATTTT.

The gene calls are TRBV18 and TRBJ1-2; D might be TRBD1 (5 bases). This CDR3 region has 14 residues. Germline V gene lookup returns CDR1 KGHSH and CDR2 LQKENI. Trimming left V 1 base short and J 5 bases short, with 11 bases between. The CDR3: CASSPLDTTYGYTF. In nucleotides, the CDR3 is TGTGCCAGCTCACCACTGGACACAACTTATGGCTACACCTTC.

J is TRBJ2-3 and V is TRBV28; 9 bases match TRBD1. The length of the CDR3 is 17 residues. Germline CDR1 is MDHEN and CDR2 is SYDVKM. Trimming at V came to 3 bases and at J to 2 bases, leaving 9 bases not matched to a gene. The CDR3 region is CASSLAGQGRTTDTQYF. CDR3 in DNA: TGTGCCAGCAGTTTGGCAGGACAGGGGCGTACCACAGATACGCAGTATTTT.

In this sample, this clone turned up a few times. As DNA, the CDR3 is TGTGCCAGCAGGGAAGGGGGCGGTGTATACGAGCAGTACTTC. Protein: CASREGGGVYEQYF. The genes are TRBV5-4 and TRBJ2-7; 7 nucleotides match TRBD1. V shed 5 bases, J shed 4 bases, and the junction held 9 bases outside the gene matches. This CDR3 region has 14 residues. Germline V gene sequence: CDR1 SGHNT, CDR2 YYREEE (reference sequence).

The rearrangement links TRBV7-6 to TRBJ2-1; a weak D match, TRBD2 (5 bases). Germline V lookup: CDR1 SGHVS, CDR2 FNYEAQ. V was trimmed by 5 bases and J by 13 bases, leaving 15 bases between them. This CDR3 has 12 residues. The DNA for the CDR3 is TGTGCCAGCAGCACCAGAAGCGGTTTTCAGTTCTTC. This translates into CASSTRSGFQFF.

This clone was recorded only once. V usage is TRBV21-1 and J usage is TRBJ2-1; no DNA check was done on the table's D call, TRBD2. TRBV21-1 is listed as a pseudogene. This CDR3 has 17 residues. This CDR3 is CARTGTSGGRVYNEQFF. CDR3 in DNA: TGTGCCAGGACCGGGACTAGCGGGGGGCGTGTCTACAATGAGCAGTTCTTC.

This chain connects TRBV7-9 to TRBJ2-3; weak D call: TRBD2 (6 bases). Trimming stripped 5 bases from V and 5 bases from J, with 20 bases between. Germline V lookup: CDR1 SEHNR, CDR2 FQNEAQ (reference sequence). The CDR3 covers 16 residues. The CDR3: CASSLLPGDEIDTQYF. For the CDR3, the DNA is TGTGCCAGCAGCCTACTCCCGGGAGATGAGATAGATACGCAGTATTTT.

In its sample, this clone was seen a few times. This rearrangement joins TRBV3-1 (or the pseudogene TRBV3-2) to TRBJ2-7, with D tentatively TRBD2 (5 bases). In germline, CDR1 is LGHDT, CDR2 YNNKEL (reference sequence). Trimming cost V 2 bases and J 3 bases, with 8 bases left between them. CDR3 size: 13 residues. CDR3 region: CASSQIEGYEQYF. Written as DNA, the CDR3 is TGTGCCAGCAGCCAAATTGAGGGCTACGAGCAGTACTTC.

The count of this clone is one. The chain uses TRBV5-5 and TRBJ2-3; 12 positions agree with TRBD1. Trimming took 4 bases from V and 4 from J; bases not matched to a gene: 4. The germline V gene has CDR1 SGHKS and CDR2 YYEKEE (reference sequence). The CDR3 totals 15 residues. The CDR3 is CASSAGTGGADTQYF. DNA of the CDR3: TGTGCCAGCAGCGCGGGGACAGGGGGCGCAGATACGCAGTATTTT.

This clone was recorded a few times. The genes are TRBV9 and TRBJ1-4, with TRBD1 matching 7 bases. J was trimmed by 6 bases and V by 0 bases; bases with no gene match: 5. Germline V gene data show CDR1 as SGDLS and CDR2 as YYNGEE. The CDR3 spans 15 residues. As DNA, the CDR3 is TGTGCCAGCAGCGTAGACGGACAGGCCGATGAAAAACTGTTTTTT. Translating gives CASSVDGQADEKLFF.

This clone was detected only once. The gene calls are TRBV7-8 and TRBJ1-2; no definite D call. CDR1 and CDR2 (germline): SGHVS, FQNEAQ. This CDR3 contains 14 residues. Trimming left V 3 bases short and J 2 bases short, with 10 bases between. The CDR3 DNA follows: TGTGCCAGCAGCTTGAACGGGAGAAACTATGGCTACACCTTC. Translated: CASSLNGRNYGYTF.

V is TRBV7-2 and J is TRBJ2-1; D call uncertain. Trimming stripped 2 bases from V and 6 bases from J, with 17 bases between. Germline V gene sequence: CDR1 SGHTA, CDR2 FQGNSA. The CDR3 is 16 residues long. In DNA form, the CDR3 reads TGTGCCAGCAGCTTATTAGGTAGCACACGTGCCAATGAGCAGTTCTTC. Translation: CASSLLGSTRANEQFF.